The 30 T cell receptor beta chains below come from one sample, sequenced in a study of T cells after yellow fever vaccination. In TCRdb, the 5' RACE reads were re-called with MiXCR into one record per CDR3 protein. The sample comprises approximately 300,000 distinct CDR3 sequences, around 11% of which are singletons, and about 3.5% rests with the top ten. The material sequenced was CD4+ T cells sorted from PBMCs, taken 45 days after the yellow fever booster vaccination. All receptors derive from a man aged 18 to 30 who received the YFV17D yellow fever vaccine.

This clonotype was recorded at least ten times. The CDR3, as DNA: TGTGCCAGCAGTCAACGGACTAGCGGCGACACCCAGTACTTC. It yields the protein CASSQRTSGDTQYF. The chain employs TRBV6-6 and TRBJ2-5; 10 nucleotides agree with TRBD2. Germline V CDR1 and CDR2: MNHNY, SVGAGI (reference sequence). Trimming at V came to 5 bases and at J to 8 bases, leaving 8 bases not matched to a gene. There are 14 residues in the CDR3.

This clonotype showed up just a few times. This chain links TRBV2 with TRBJ1-5, with TRBD1 matching over 9 bases. Per germline, CDR1 SNHLY and CDR2 FYNNEI. The CDR3 consists of 13 residues. Trimming removed 10 bases from V and 6 bases from J; junction bases left unmatched: 7. This CDR3 is CATQLQGAQPQHF. The CDR3 nucleotides are TGTGCCACTCAACTACAGGGGGCTCAGCCCCAGCATTTT.

The V gene is TRBV7-2, the J gene TRBJ2-1, with D perhaps TRBD1 (6 bases). V lost 5 bases and J 6 bases, leaving 11 bases between the germline ends. The CDR3 contains 13 residues. Germline V lookup: CDR1 SGHTA, CDR2 FQGNSA. The DNA for the CDR3 is TGTGCCAGCAGCATACAGGGTCTCAATGAGCAGTTCTTC. This translates into CASSIQGLNEQFF.

This clonotype was counted a few times. The chain is built from TRBV6-5 and TRBJ1-1; 8 bases fit TRBD1. The trim removed 3 bases at V and 5 bases at J, leaving 5 bases unmatched. In germline, CDR1 is MNHEY, CDR2 SVGAGI. This CDR3 spans 14 amino acids. CDR3 sequence reads: CASSYSGGWTEAFF. The CDR3 region has the DNA TGTGCCAGCAGTTATTCAGGGGGCTGGACTGAAGCTTTCTTT.

This clonotype was detected only a few times. V and J are TRBV20-1 and TRBJ2-1; TRBD2 aligns across 10 bases. Per germline, CDR1 DFQATT and CDR2 SNEGSKA (reference sequence). CDR3 length: 15 amino acids. J was trimmed by 5 bases and V by 0 bases; bases with no gene match: 4. Here the CDR3 DNA reads TGCAGTGCTAGAGACGTAGCGGGGGGAAACAATGAGCAGTTCTTC. It translates to CSARDVAGGNNEQFF.

A word on this clonotype: Just one base apart from a much larger clone, this may be a read error. The chain recombines TRBV5-1 with TRBJ2-3; 13 bases match TRBD2. Germline assignment: CDR1 SGHRS and CDR2 YFSETQ. V was clipped by 3 bases and J by 4 bases; unmatched bases: 8. The CDR3 is 17 residues long. This CDR3 is CASSSGLAGVRSDTQYF. The DNA of the CDR3 is TGCGCCAGCAGCTCCGGACTAGCGGGGGTGAGGTCAGATACGCAGTATTTT.

This clonotype occurred a few times. The rearrangement joins TRBV10-2 to TRBJ2-7; TRBD2 agrees at 10 bases. Germline CDR1 and CDR2: WSHSY and SAAADI. The V segment lost 4 bases and the J segment 4 bases; nucleotides outside the gene matches: 7. This CDR3 contains 15 residues. The CDR3 DNA reads TGCGCCAGCAGTGGGAGCCTAGCGGGGGCGTACGAGCAGTACTTC. This translates into CASSGSLAGAYEQYF.

Regarding this clonotype: The junction shows a germline mismatch at one end, possibly a read error. The J gene is TRBJ2-5, the V gene TRBV30; D gene uncertain. This CDR3 is built from 11 residues. Germline lookup yields CDR1 GTSNPN and CDR2 SVGIG (reference sequence). The CDR3 loop is CAWTVEETQYF. CDR3 bases: TGTGCTTGGACGGTGGAAGAGACCCAGTACTTC.

CDR3 sequence: CASSQALGIMNTEAFF. In DNA form, the CDR3 reads TGTGCCAGCAGCCAAGCTCTTGGGATAATGAACACTGAAGCTTTCTTT. The gene calls are TRBV4-2 and TRBJ1-1; D gene ambiguous. The CDR3 loop spans 16 amino acids. With 1 base removed from V and 0 bases from J, the gap between germline ends came to 12 bases. Germline-derived CDR1 and CDR2 are LGHNA and YNFKEQ.

This clonotype occurred a few times. The chain combines TRBV4-3 with TRBJ1-1; perhaps TRBD1 as D (5 bases). The CDR3 is made up of 16 amino acids. CDR1 and CDR2 (germline): LGHNA, YSLEER. V lost 0 bases and J 3 bases, leaving 14 bases between the germline ends. The CDR3: CASSQEGGREDTEAFF. The CDR3 DNA sequence: TGCGCCAGCAGCCAAGAAGGCGGCAGGGAGGACACTGAAGCTTTCTTT.

The chain is built from TRBV7-2 and TRBJ1-1; 10 bases align to TRBD1. The CDR3 loop spans 15 amino acids. From germline, CDR1 is SGHTA and CDR2 FQGNSA. V dropped 5 bases and J dropped 5; count of bases not matched to a gene: 8. CDR3 coding DNA: TGTGCCAGCAGCCCCCAGACAGGGGGCTGGACTGAAGCTTTCTTT. It encodes CASSPQTGGWTEAFF.

The rearrangement links TRBV5-4 to TRBJ1-1; 9 bases line up with TRBD1. CDR1 is SGHNT and CDR2 is YYREEE in the germline V gene (reference sequence). The CDR3 runs 15 residues. J gave up 6 bases and V 5 bases, and 11 bases lay outside the gene matches. CDR3 protein: CASRLDRGSRSEAFF. The CDR3 DNA reads as TGTGCCAGCAGGCTCGACAGGGGGAGTCGCTCTGAAGCTTTCTTT.

This rearrangement joins TRBV20-1 to TRBJ1-6; D is unresolved. Germline CDR1 DFQATT, CDR2 SNEGSKA (reference sequence). This CDR3 comprises 15 residues. V was clipped by 5 bases and J by 1 base, with 12 bases between them. The CDR3 region is CSARRGGSYNSPLHF. DNA for the CDR3: TGCAGTGCTCGTAGAGGAGGGTCCTATAATTCACCCCTCCACTTT.

The V gene is TRBV3-1, the J gene TRBJ1-5, with D tentatively TRBD1 (6 bases). CDR3 length: 15 amino acids. The V gene's germline CDR1 is LGHDT and CDR2 YNNKEL (reference sequence). The V and J ends lost 2 bases and 3 bases respectively, with 11 bases between them. The CDR3 DNA follows: TGTGCCAGCAGCCAATTTGGACAGTCCAATCAGCCCCAGCATTTT. Its protein is CASSQFGQSNQPQHF. The variable domain in full, with the rest retrieved from reference TRBV3-1 and TRBJ1-5, is DTAVSQTPKYLVTQMGNDKSIKCEQNLGHDTMYWYKQDSKKFLKIMFSYNNKELIINETVPNRFSPKSPDKAHLNLHINSLELGDSAVYFCASSQFGQSNQPQHFGDGTRLSIL.

The V gene is TRBV10-3, the J gene TRBJ1-1; a weak D match, TRBD1 (6 bases). This CDR3 has 14 residues. Trimming removed 4 bases from V and 1 base from J, with 10 bases in between. Per the germline V gene, CDR1 is ENHRY and CDR2 is SYGVKD. The CDR3 DNA sequence: TGTGCCATCAGTGTACAGGGCCCGAACACTGAAGCTTTCTTT. This sequence encodes CAISVQGPNTEAFF.

The chain couples TRBV7-9 to TRBJ2-6; D not resolved. CDR3 length: 15 residues. Germline CDR1 is SEHNR and CDR2 is FQNEAQ (reference sequence). Trimming stripped 5 bases from V and 0 bases from J, with 8 bases between. The CDR3 coding sequence is TGTGCCAGCAGCGCCGGTAACTCTGGGGCCAACGTCCTGACTTTC. Translated: CASSAGNSGANVLTF.

This clonotype has just a few counts. The V gene is TRBV18, the J gene TRBJ1-2; weak D call: TRBD1 (6 bases). The length of the CDR3 is 14 residues. Germline V gives CDR1 KGHSH, CDR2 LQKENI. V was pared by 1 base and J by 8 bases, with 14 bases between. CDR3 region: CASSPRGAIRGYTF. CDR3 coding DNA: TGTGCCAGCTCACCACGGGGGGCAATTCGGGGCTACACCTTC.

Only one count was recorded for this clonotype. J is TRBJ2-3 and V is TRBV7-2; tentatively, D is TRBD2 (5 bases). The CDR3 sequence is 15 residues long. Trimming removed 1 base from V and 0 bases from J, with 8 bases in between. CDR1 is SGHTA, CDR2 FQGNSA, per germline. CDR3 sequence reads: CASSLVRESTDTQYF. The CDR3, as DNA: TGTGCCAGCAGCTTAGTGAGGGAAAGCACAGATACGCAGTATTTT.

This clonotype was counted between two and nine times. The chain has TRBV12-3 or TRBV12-4 and TRBJ1-5; 7 nucleotides match TRBD1. The CDR3 sequence is 13 residues long. J gave up 11 bases and V 5 bases, and 9 bases lay outside the gene matches. The CDR3: CASSGDRTTAQHF. The CDR3 nucleotides read TGTGCCAGCAGTGGGGACAGAACCACGGCCCAGCATTTT.

This chain connects TRBV11-2 to TRBJ2-1; 8 bases are shared with TRBD2. Germline V gene sequence: CDR1 SGHAT, CDR2 FQNNGV. The CDR3 has 16 amino acids. Trimming cost V 0 bases and J 4 bases; bases outside gene matches: 5. Here the CDR3 DNA reads TGTGCCAGCAGCTTAGAGATAGCGGGATCTTACAATGAGCAGTTCTTC. It yields the protein CASSLEIAGSYNEQFF.

This clonotype was detected a few times. The chain is built from TRBV5-1 and TRBJ1-3; D is possibly TRBD1 (6 bases). Germline CDR1 and CDR2: SGHRS and YFSETQ. The CDR3 runs to 15 residues. With 0 bases removed from V and 6 bases from J, the gap between germline ends came to 13 bases. CDR3: CASSLEAGVENTIYF. CDR3 bases: TGCGCCAGCAGCTTGGAAGCAGGGGTTGAAAACACCATATATTTT.

This clonotype was seen ten or more times. This chain links TRBV10-3 with TRBJ1-2, with no clear D. Trimming pared 7 bases from V and 4 bases from J, leaving 7 bases between. The CDR3 totals 11 residues. Germline assignment: CDR1 ENHRY and CDR2 SYGVKD. CDR3 region: CAITDTYGYTF. In DNA, the CDR3 is TGTGCCATCACAGACACCTATGGCTACACCTTC.

This clonotype was recorded at least ten times. The chain joins TRBV29-1 to TRBJ1-1; perhaps TRBD1 as D (6 bases). Trimming shortened V by 7 bases and J by 2 bases, and 14 bases separated the two germline ends. This CDR3 has 13 residues. CDR1 is SQVTM, CDR2 ANQGSEA, per germline. DNA of the CDR3: TGCAGCGACATCGGACAGTTAAACACTGAAGCTTTCTTT. Translating gives CSDIGQLNTEAFF.

This clonotype was detected only a few times. For the CDR3, the DNA is TGTGCCAGCAGCTTCCTGTGGGGCGGGGAGCTGTTTTTT. Translating gives CASSFLWGGELFF. This chain uses TRBV11-3 with TRBJ2-2, with unresolved D. Germline-derived CDR1 and CDR2 are SGHNT and YENEEA. Trimming shortened V by 3 bases and J by 7 bases, and 9 bases separated the two germline ends. This CDR3 comprises 13 residues.

The chain employs TRBV7-9 and TRBJ2-5, with TRBD2 as a possible D gene (7 bases). Trimming shortened V by 5 bases and J by 4 bases, and 17 bases separated the two germline ends. Germline V lookup: CDR1 SEHNR, CDR2 FQNEAQ (reference sequence). This CDR3 region has 15 residues. CDR3 nucleotide sequence: TGTGCCAGCAGCCAAACCCCGGGGGGCCGAGAGACCCAGTACTTC. It yields the protein CASSQTPGGRETQYF.

This clonotype was seen only a few times. The chain is built from TRBV9 and TRBJ2-5; TRBD1 or TRBD2 may be the D gene (9 bases each). V lost 3 bases and J lost 0, with 24 bases in between. The germline V gene has CDR1 SGDLS and CDR2 YYNGEE. The CDR3 has 19 residues. The CDR3 DNA sequence: TGTGCCAGCAGCGGCCGGGACAGGGCAACTAGCGGGTACCAAGAGACCCAGTACTTC. Translating gives CASSGRDRATSGYQETQYF.

The V call is TRBV20-1, the J call TRBJ2-5, with D possibly TRBD1 on 5 matching bases. The V gene's germline CDR1 is DFQATT and CDR2 SNEGSKA (reference sequence). The CDR3 has 13 residues. Trimming left V 0 bases short and J 6 bases short, with 11 bases between. CDR3 loop: CSARDPRGQTQYF. CDR3 in DNA: TGCAGTGCTAGAGATCCTAGGGGTCAGACCCAGTACTTC.

There are a few counts of this clonotype. The rearrangement uses TRBV20-1 and TRBJ2-5; D gene ambiguous. V lost 3 bases and J 4 bases, leaving 3 bases between the germline ends. The germline V gene has CDR1 DFQATT and CDR2 SNEGSKA (reference sequence). CDR3 length equals 10 residues. CDR3 region: CSARRETQYF. In nucleotides, the CDR3 is TGCAGTGCTAGGCGAGAGACCCAGTACTTC.

The J gene is TRBJ2-5, the V gene TRBV12-3 or TRBV12-4; 8 positions agree with TRBD2. After removal of 7 bases from V and 4 bases from J, the junction contained 11 bases not matched to a gene. This CDR3 is built from 15 residues. The CDR3 reads CASTHGAGGRETQYF. The CDR3 DNA follows: TGTGCCAGCACCCACGGGGCGGGGGGACGAGAGACCCAGTACTTC.

The V gene is TRBV18, the J gene TRBJ1-6, with D unclear. Germline V gives CDR1 KGHSH, CDR2 LQKENI. The CDR3 is 16 amino acids. Between the trimmed V and J ends, which lost 5 bases and 0 bases, there was a span of 11 bases. The CDR3 nucleotides read TGTGCCAGCTCAACAGCGTCGAGCTCCTATAATTCACCCCTCCACTTT. This encodes CASSTASSSYNSPLHF. The whole variable domain, remainder taken from reference TRBV18 and TRBJ1-6, is NAGVMQNPRHLVRRRGQEARLRCSPMKGHSHVYWYRQLPEEGLKFMVYLQKENIIDESGMPKERFSAEFPKEGPSILRIQQVVRGDSAAYFCASSTASSSYNSPLHFGNGTRLTVT.